This T cell receptor (beta chain) was recorded in a study of tumor-infiltrating lymphocytes in primary liver carcinoma. Study information: Patients, male and female, were 30 to 69 years old.

Concerning this clonotype itself: Its cognate antigen is unknown.

The tissue used was unsorted bulk material of roughly 17-32 mg. RNA and DNA were co-extracted from it with the AllPrep DNA/RNA mini kit. Each tumor had five separate regions sampled. Viable tumor cells exceeded 85% in all tumor samples. Germline V CDR1 and CDR2: MNHNS, SASEGT. The CDR3 loop spans 17 amino acids. With 4 bases clipped from V and 3 bases from J, the junction kept 12 bases outside the gene matches. Overall study findings and caveats: Tumor top-250-clone fraction significantly exceeded that of blood (p = 0.039).

The authors made TCR beta cDNA from approximately 500 ng total RNA with a constant-region primer. Employing slightly modified ARM-PCR, three nested multiplex PCR rounds were run, and these gave rise to the TCR beta libraries. For approximately 10 cycles apiece, the opening two PCR rounds ran with TRBV1-TRBV30 forward primers and a C-beta reverse primer. TCRdb called the multiplex PCR reads again in MiXCR, with one record for every CDR3 protein. The data show fewer than 90,000 distinct CDR3 sequences, approximately 72% seen once. The chain recombines TRBV6-1 with TRBJ2-3; 8 bases fit TRBD1. The sequenced material came from liver tumor tissue from sampling region 1. Stated subset: tumor region T1, superior pole. This TCR came from a middle-aged man with primary liver carcinoma and hepatitis B virus infection. This chain's CDR3 is CASSVGQGMARTDTQYF. In DNA, the CDR3 is TGTGCCAGCAGTGTCGGACAGGGAATGGCAAGGACAGATACGCAGTATTTT.